These T cell receptor beta chains were read from a single sample in a study of blood T cell repertoires in COVID-19. The table came from immunoSEQ multiplex PCR; TCRdb's copy has only in-frame clones and leaves some out. Here the sample spans around 320,000 clones, approximately 86% being singletons. The material sequenced was peripheral blood. The receptors derive from a man between 18 and 35 years old with active or convalescent COVID-19. CDR3s include the opening cysteine and the closing phenylalanine or tryptophan. The order of the fields is V gene, J gene, D gene, clone size, CDR3 protein, CDR3 DNA. D genes are given only for firm matches. Clone size is shown for a subset of rows, as once, few, many or a class of expanded clone.

>TRBV5-1|TRBJ2-5|TRBD2|-
CASSRSSGGAGGETQYF
TGCGCCAGCAGTCGTTCTAGCGGGGGGGCCGGTGGAGAGACCCAGTACTTC
>TRBV5-3|TRBJ2-7|TRBD1|-
CARSFVRTGGTRQYF
TGTGCCAGAAGCTTTGTGCGGACAGGGGGCACTAGACAGTACTTC
>TRBV12-5|TRBJ1-6|-|-
CASGLVLGRYNSPLHF
TGTGCTAGTGGTTTGGTACTTGGCAGGTATAATTCACCCCTCCACTTT
>TRBV4-3|TRBJ2-3|-|-
CASSQDRGSPSTDTQYF
TGCGCCAGCAGCCAAGATCGCGGCAGTCCTAGCACAGATACGCAGTATTTT
>TRBV5-1|TRBJ2-1|-|-
CASSFSGGRNEQFF
TGCGCCAGCAGCTTCTCCGGGGGTCGCAATGAGCAGTTCTTC
>TRBV5-5|TRBJ1-6|-|-
CASSLVAGAYSPLHF
TGTGCCAGCAGCTTGGTAGCGGGGGCTTACTCACCCCTCCACTTT
>TRBV6-5|TRBJ2-7|TRBD2|-
CASSYSIGGNSYEQYF
TGTGCCAGCAGTTACTCGATCGGGGGGAATTCCTACGAGCAGTACTTC
>TRBV19|TRBJ2-1|-|-
CASSRGLADEQFF
TGTGCCAGTAGTAGAGGACTGGCGGATGAGCAGTTCTTC
>TRBV7-9|TRBJ1-3|-|-
CASSSPAGVSGNTIYF
TGTGCCAGCAGCTCCCCTGCCGGGGTCAGCGGAAACACCATATATTTT
>TRBV4-1|TRBJ1-6|TRBD1|few
CASSQAPGTGVHNSPLHF
TGCGCCAGCAGCCAAGCCCCCGGGACAGGGGTGCATAATTCACCCCTCCACTTT
>TRBV6-5|TRBJ1-3|-|-
CASRSTTQAPAIYF
TGTGCCAGCAGATCCACGACGCAGGCGCCAGCCATATATTTT
>TRBV11-1|TRBJ2-7|TRBD1|-
CASSSKGQTSSYEQYF
TGTGCCAGCAGCTCCAAGGGACAGACGAGCTCCTACGAGCAGTACTTC
>TRBV18|TRBJ2-2|-|once
CASSLAGQTGELFF
TGTGCCAGCTCACTCGCCGGACAGACCGGGGAGCTGTTTTTT
>TRBV11-2|TRBJ2-7|TRBD2|once
CASSFELAGNYEQYF
TGTGCCAGCAGCTTTGAACTAGCGGGAAACTACGAGCAGTACTTC
>TRBV9|TRBJ1-4|-|-
CASSVGEGPPTNEKLFF
TGTGCCAGCAGCGTAGGGGAGGGACCCCCAACTAATGAAAAACTGTTTTTT
>TRBV6-5|TRBJ1-1|-|few
CASRPNLGTEAFF
TGTGCCAGCAGGCCAAACCTCGGGACTGAAGCTTTCTTT
>TRBV6-2/TRBV6-3|TRBJ1-5|TRBD1|-
CASSYRQGIQPQHF
TGTGCCAGCAGTTACCGACAGGGTATCCAGCCCCAGCATTTT
>TRBV19|TRBJ2-7|-|few
CASSLDHRDTQRYEQYF
TGTGCCAGTAGTTTGGACCACCGGGACACACAACGGTACGAGCAGTACTTC
>TRBV10-3|TRBJ1-2|-|-
CAISESVEDGYTF
TGTGCCATCAGTGAGTCGGTGGAGGATGGCTACACCTTC
>TRBV19|TRBJ2-1|-|-
CASSTRLVGDEQFF
TGTGCCAGTAGTACCCGACTAGTAGGTGATGAGCAGTTCTTC
>TRBV19|TRBJ1-1|TRBD1|-
CASRQGPGTEAFF
TGTGCCAGTAGACAGGGGCCGGGAACTGAAGCTTTCTTT
>TRBV4-1|TRBJ1-3|-|-
CASTTSQASGNTIYF
TGCGCCAGCACCACTTCGCAGGCCTCTGGAAACACCATATATTTT
>TRBV5-1|TRBJ2-5|TRBD1|-
CASSWDSGQETQYF
TGCGCCAGCAGCTGGGACAGTGGCCAAGAGACCCAGTACTTC
>TRBV28|TRBJ1-2|TRBD1|-
CASSLEGTGWVYGYTF
TGTGCCAGCAGTTTAGAGGGGACAGGGTGGGTCTATGGCTACACCTTC
>TRBV3-1/TRBV3-2|TRBJ1-6|TRBD1|-
CASSQTLRQGSNSPLHF
TGTGCCAGCAGCCAAACCTTAAGACAGGGAAGTAATTCACCCCTCCACTTT
>TRBV6-4|TRBJ1-1|TRBD1|-
CASSAQGAGVTEAFF
TGTGCCAGCAGTGCCCAGGGGGCAGGGGTCACTGAAGCTTTCTTT
>TRBV18|TRBJ2-5|-|-
CASSKQSRGETQYF
TGTGCCAGCTCTAAACAGAGTAGGGGAGAGACCCAGTACTTC
>TRBV20-1|TRBJ2-3|TRBD2|-
CSASRLAGITDTQYF
TGCAGTGCTAGTAGACTAGCGGGGATCACAGATACGCAGTATTTT